Following are 4 T cell receptor beta chains from one sample sequenced in a study of blood T cell repertoires in COVID-19. The protocol was immunoSEQ multiplex PCR, while the TCRdb copy is restricted to in-frame clones and leaves out a portion. The repertoire has 250,000 to 350,000 clones, 86% of them found once; the top ten carry about 9.4%. The sequencing sample was made of PBMCs or T cells enriched from blood (not recorded which). The source of these receptors is a woman aged 18-29 years who had recovered from COVID-19.

This clone turned up a few times. The J gene is TRBJ2-7, the V gene TRBV7-9, with 8 nucleotides matching TRBD1. V lost 4 bases and J lost 2; bases outside the gene matches: 7. CDR1 is SEHNR, CDR2 FQNEAQ, per germline (reference sequence). This CDR3 comprises 15 residues. The CDR3 DNA follows: TGTGCCAGCAGCTCCCTAGACAGGGGCGCCTACGAGCAGTACTTC. Residues: CASSSLDRGAYEQYF.

This chain joins TRBV27 and TRBJ2-7, with D maybe TRBD1 (5 bases). Germline V CDR1 and CDR2: MNHEY, SMNVEV (reference sequence). V lost 2 bases and J 5 bases, leaving 10 bases between the germline ends. This CDR3 contains 13 residues. CDR3: CASSLGAGDEQYF. DNA of the CDR3: TGTGCCAGCAGTTTAGGGGCAGGAGACGAGCAGTACTTC.

The genes are TRBV7-9 and TRBJ1-1; D is unresolved. Trimming stripped 2 bases from V and 7 bases from J, with 14 bases between. CDR3 length equals 14 residues. Germline V lookup: CDR1 SEHNR, CDR2 FQNEAQ (reference sequence). The CDR3: CASSLLVKRVEAFF. CDR3 bases: TGTGCCAGCAGCTTATTGGTGAAGCGGGTTGAAGCTTTCTTT.

This clone appeared a single time. V and J are TRBV5-1 and TRBJ1-5; D gene unclear. The germline V and J ends were trimmed by 0 bases and 5 bases, with 12 bases remaining between them. CDR3 length: 15 residues. Germline values: CDR1 SGHRS, CDR2 YFSETQ. CDR3 sequence: CASSLGGAYDQPQHF. In DNA, the CDR3 is TGCGCCAGCAGCTTGGGCGGAGCGTACGATCAGCCCCAGCATTTT.